This TCR beta chain was documented in a study of cytomegalovirus exposure and HLA in healthy donors. Repertoires were generated with immunoSEQ multiplex PCR, while TCRdb's copy carries only in-frame clones and drops some. Among about 160,000 clones listed, less than 90% were seen once. The donors were part of the validation cohort, which consisted of 120 subjects and was separate from the first cohort of several hundred subjects. As concerns this clone: The antigen is not known.

From germline, CDR1 is SEHNR and CDR2 FQNEAQ (reference sequence). V dropped 6 bases and J dropped 10 bases, with 13 bases sitting between them. The CDR3 is 12 residues long. The study's findings and limits: Using the classifier, cytomegalovirus status was reportedly diagnosed with high specificity and sensitivity. The study designated about 180 TCR beta chains cytomegalovirus-associated. The tendency of first-cohort TCR clusters to co-occur in the 120 or so validation repertoires emerged from a later analysis.

The material sequenced was PBMCs. The sequence was obtained from a woman between 18 and 30 years old in good health and CMV-seronegative. V gene TRBV7-9 combines with J gene TRBJ2-1; weak D call: TRBD2 (5 bases). The CDR3 region has the DNA TGTGCCAGCAGTGAGGGTGCTCAGGAGCAGTTCTTC. Protein product: CASSEGAQEQFF.